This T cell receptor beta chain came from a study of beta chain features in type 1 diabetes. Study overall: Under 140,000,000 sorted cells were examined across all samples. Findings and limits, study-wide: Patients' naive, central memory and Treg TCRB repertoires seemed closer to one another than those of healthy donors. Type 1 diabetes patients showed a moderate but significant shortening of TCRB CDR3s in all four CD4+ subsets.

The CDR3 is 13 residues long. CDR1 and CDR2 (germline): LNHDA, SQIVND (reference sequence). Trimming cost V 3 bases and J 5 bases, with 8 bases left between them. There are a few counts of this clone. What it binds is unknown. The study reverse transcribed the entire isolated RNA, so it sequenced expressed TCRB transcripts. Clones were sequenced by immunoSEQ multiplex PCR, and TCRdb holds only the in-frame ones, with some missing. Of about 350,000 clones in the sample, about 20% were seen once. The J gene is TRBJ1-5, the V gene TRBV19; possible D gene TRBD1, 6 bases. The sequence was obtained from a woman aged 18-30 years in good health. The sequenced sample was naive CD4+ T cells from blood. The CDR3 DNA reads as TGTGCCAGTAGTATCCGGACAGATCAGCCCCAGCATTTT. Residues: CASSIRTDQPQHF.